A selection of T cell receptor beta chains follows, all from one sample in a study of OX40 agonist ivuxolimab in advanced cancers. Libraries were prepared by immunoSEQ multiplex PCR; TCRdb keeps only in-frame clonotypes and omits some of them. The table lists around 60,000 clones, approximately 79% of them singletons, with 11% in the top ten. Specimen: CD4+ or CD8+ T cells sorted from blood, collected in a trial of the OX40 agonist ivuxolimab. The receptors here all came from an adult with an advanced solid tumor such as melanoma, head and neck, liver or kidney cancer. Each CDR3 is given with its conserved first and last residue. A D gene is named only where the DNA matches it firmly. The size of a clone is reported for some rows only, either as once, few or many, or as a class for expanded clones.

TRBV7-6,TRBJ2-7,.,.,TGTGCCAGCAGCTTAGCCGTCGGGGCGAGCTCCTACGAGCAGTACTTC,CASSLAVGASSYEQYF
TRBV27,TRBJ2-5,.,.,TGTGCCAGCAGTTTATTCAGGGGAACGGAGACCCAGTACTTC,CASSLFRGTETQYF
TRBV29-1,TRBJ2-2,once,.,TGCAGCGTTGAATCGGTGAACACCGGGGAGCTGTTTTTT,CSVESVNTGELFF
TRBV7-9,TRBJ2-2,few,.,TGTGCCAGCAGCTCCTCAACAGCTAACACCGGGGAGCTGTTTTTT,CASSSSTANTGELFF
TRBV9,TRBJ2-5,.,TRBD2,TGTGCCAGCAGCGAGAAGATCGGGGGGGCCGTTCCAGAGACCCAGTACTTC,CASSEKIGGAVPETQYF
TRBV15,TRBJ1-1,.,.,TGTGCCACCAGCAGAGATGCGGCAGAATATAACACTGAAGCTTTCTTT,CATSRDAAEYNTEAFF
TRBV6-1,TRBJ2-3,.,TRBD2,TGTGCCAGCAGTGTAGCGGGAGGTACAGATACGCAGTATTTT,CASSVAGGTDTQYF
TRBV7-2,TRBJ2-7,.,TRBD2,TGTGCCAGCAGCTTAAGCTTGTACACTAGCGCCCTCTCGAACGAGCAGTACTTC,CASSLSLYTSALSNEQYF
TRBV7-2,TRBJ2-5,few,TRBD2,TGTGCCAGCAGCTTTTGGCCTAGCGGGAGGTATGAGACCCAGTACTTC,CASSFWPSGRYETQYF
TRBV2,TRBJ2-7,.,.,TGTGCCAGCAGTAAGAACCCGGGGGCCTACGAGCAGTACTTC,CASSKNPGAYEQYF
TRBV7-9,TRBJ2-7,.,.,TGTGCCAGCAGCCCGACAGGCTACGAGCAGTACTTC,CASSPTGYEQYF
TRBV6-1,TRBJ2-6,.,.,TGTGCCAGCATTTCCAGGGGGGCCAACGTCCTGACTTTC,CASISRGANVLTF
TRBV10-3,TRBJ2-1,.,TRBD1,TGTGCCATCAGTGACCGGGACAGGGTCCACAATGAGCAGTTCTTC,CAISDRDRVHNEQFF
TRBV30,TRBJ1-5,.,.,TGTGCCTGGGGGCAGCTCGGGGGCAATCAGCCCCAGCATTTT,CAWGQLGGNQPQHF
TRBV4-3,TRBJ1-1,.,.,TGCGCCAGCAGCCAAGAGTCCCCGGGAGCAGCCACTGAAGCTTTCTTT,CASSQESPGAATEAFF
TRBV7-2,TRBJ2-3,once,TRBD1,TGTGCCAGCAGCCTGGACAGGGGGGATACGCAGTATTTT,CASSLDRGDTQYF
TRBV4-1,TRBJ1-2,few,TRBD1,TGCGCCAGCAGCCAATTAGTGACAGGGGGCTATGGCTACACCTTC,CASSQLVTGGYGYTF
TRBV19,TRBJ2-7,.,TRBD2,TGTGCCAGTAGTATCTTCTTAGCGGGAGGGATCTACGAGCAGTACTTC,CASSIFLAGGIYEQYF
TRBV29-1,TRBJ1-5,few,.,TGCAGCGTTGGGGGCAGCAATCAGCCCCAGCATTTT,CSVGGSNQPQHF
TRBV4-1,TRBJ2-7,.,TRBD1,TGCGCCAGCAGCCAAGCCGACAGGGTAGGTTACGAGCAGTACTTC,CASSQADRVGYEQYF
TRBV27,TRBJ1-2,.,.,TGTGCCAGCAGTTTATCCAGATCCTATGGCTACACCTTC,CASSLSRSYGYTF
TRBV10-3,TRBJ2-1,.,TRBD2,TGTGCCATCGGGGGAGCGGGGGGTCGGAGCTCCTACAATGAGCAGTTCTTC,CAIGGAGGRSSYNEQFF
TRBV6-1,TRBJ1-4,.,.,TGTGCCAGCAGGGGACAAGGGATGGAAAAACTGTTTTTT,CASRGQGMEKLFF
TRBV5-1,TRBJ1-2,once,.,TGCGCCAGCAGCCCAGGTGACGAGGGGCATGGCTACACCTTC,CASSPGDEGHGYTF
TRBV11-2,TRBJ2-1,.,.,TGTGCCAGCAGCTTAGTCGGGGTGTCGCAGTTCTTC,CASSLVGVSQFF
TRBV7-6,TRBJ2-5,.,TRBD2,TGTGCCAGCAGCCAAGCGGGGGGGCGCGAGACCCAGTACTTC,CASSQAGGRETQYF
TRBV5-4,TRBJ2-1,.,TRBD1,TGTGCCAGCAGCTTCGACAGGGACAATGAGCAGTTCTTC,CASSFDRDNEQFF
TRBV6-5,TRBJ1-5,.,.,TGTGCCAGCAGCCCAGCGGACGGGAACGATCAGCCCCAGCATTTT,CASSPADGNDQPQHF
TRBV5-6,TRBJ2-7,few,TRBD2,TGTGCCAGCAGCTTGGGCGGGAGTCCTGACGAGCAGTACTTC,CASSLGGSPDEQYF
TRBV19,TRBJ1-4,.,.,TGTGCCAGTAACAGGTCCTTAAAGGACGAAAAACTGTTTTTT,CASNRSLKDEKLFF
TRBV9,TRBJ1-6,.,TRBD1,TGTGCCAGCAGCGTATCCGGGACAGATCTGTATAATTCACCCCTCCACTTT,CASSVSGTDLYNSPLHF
TRBV15,TRBJ2-1,.,.,TGTGCCACCAGCAGAGATACAGGGTACAATGAGCAGTTCTTC,CATSRDTGYNEQFF
TRBV28,TRBJ1-4,.,.,TGTGCCAGCAGAGACAGACCTGCTAATGAAAAACTGTTTTTT,CASRDRPANEKLFF
TRBV4-3,TRBJ2-1,.,TRBD2,TGCGCCAGCAGCCAAGACCTCGGCGGGAGGGCTGTCAATGAGCAGTTCTTC,CASSQDLGGRAVNEQFF
TRBV11-1,TRBJ2-1,.,.,TGTGCCAGCAGCCTGGCCAATGAGCAGTTCTTC,CASSLANEQFF
TRBV25-1,TRBJ2-6,.,.,TGCGCCAGCAGCCAAACAGTGCTCTCTGGGGCCAACGTCCTGACTTTC,CASSQTVLSGANVLTF
TRBV7-3,TRBJ1-1,.,.,TGTGCCAGCAGCCCGCCGGGAATGGAAGGGACTGAAGCTTTCTTT,CASSPPGMEGTEAFF